This TCR beta chain was profiled in a study of control samples from healthy donors and cancer patients. Trimming removed 1 base from V and 0 bases from J, with 3 bases in between. CDR1 and CDR2 (germline): KGHDR, SFDVKD. The CDR3 totals 14 residues. Sequencing was performed with immunoSEQ multiplex PCR; in TCRdb, only in-frame clones are kept and a portion is missing. Here the sample spans under 100,000 clones, about 92% being singletons. This receptor was taken from a woman in her twenties or thirties in good health. The sequencing sample was made of blood. V usage is TRBV24-1 and J usage is TRBJ1-5; no clear D gene. The chain's CDR3 is CATSDLHSNQPQHF. The CDR3 nucleotides are TGTGCCACCAGTGATTTACATAGCAATCAGCCCCAGCATTTT.